This entry features one TCR beta chain sequence. Its antigen is not known. The sample comes from a study of cytomegalovirus exposure and HLA in healthy donors. General study points: There were reportedly fewer N-insertions in an Asian-associated ancestry cluster than the approximately 640-donor mean, in a later analysis.

60 Vbeta and 13 Jbeta primers were used in PCR. Here immunoSEQ multiplex PCR was the method, and the copy in TCRdb shows in-frame clones only, minus some. The table includes 120,000 to 150,000 clones, roughly four fifths detected once. The CDR3 runs 15 residues. This sequence joins TRBV21-1 and TRBJ1-5; no DNA check was done on the table's D call, TRBD1. TRBV21-1 is labeled a pseudogene. The sample comprised PBMCs. This TCR was sampled from a man between 18 and 35 years old in good health and CMV-seropositive. CDR3 in amino acids: CASSNPGQINQPQHF. The CDR3 DNA follows: TGTGCCAGCAGCAACCCCGGACAGATCAATCAGCCCCAGCATTTT.